These 32 T cell receptor beta chains originate from one sample sequenced in a study of cytomegalovirus exposure and HLA in healthy donors (dated by TCRdb to the late 2010s). Libraries were made using the immunoSEQ multiplex PCR assay. The multiplex PCR relied on a mix of 60 forward primers for TCR Vbeta segments and 13 reverse primers for TCR Jbeta segments. The table was pulled from immuneACCESS by TCRdb, which kept in-frame rearrangements only. Such tables lose some clones; where checked, under half of the loss comes from unresolved V genes, and the rest has no known cause. The sample table lists approximately 170,000 clones, 70% to 80% of them with a count of one. The ten top clones hold 1.5% to 1.8% of the sample. Sequencing was done on a sample of PBMCs. The receptors come from a man aged 35 to 55 in good health and CMV-seronegative.

This chain uses TRBV29-1 with TRBJ2-7; D call uncertain. The CDR3 is made up of 12 amino acids. Germline V lookup: CDR1 SQVTM, CDR2 ANQGSEA. V was cut by 2 bases and J by 3 bases, with 8 bases left in between. In DNA form, the CDR3 reads TGCAGCGTTGAAATCAATTTCTACGAGCAGTACTTC. It specifies CSVEINFYEQYF.

This clone was counted a single time. The chain carries TRBV7-9 and TRBJ2-7, with TRBD1 matching 10 bases. Germline trimming cut 5 bases from V and 6 bases from J; bases unmatched to any gene: 13. Germline lookup yields CDR1 SEHNR and CDR2 FQNEAQ (reference sequence). CDR3 size: 16 residues. For the CDR3, the DNA is TGTGCCAGCAGCCCCAGAGGGACAGGGGAAAGGAGCGAGCAGTACTTC. Translated: CASSPRGTGERSEQYF.

The chain uses TRBV4-2 and TRBJ1-5, with 7 nucleotides matching TRBD1. Trimming at V came to 8 bases and at J to 2 bases, leaving 3 bases not matched to a gene. This CDR3 has 13 amino acids. CDR1 is LGHNA and CDR2 is YNFKEQ in the germline V gene. The CDR3 DNA follows: TGTGCCAGCCGACAGGGCGGCAATCAGCCCCAGCATTTT. Translating it yields CASRQGGNQPQHF.

The CDR3: CASSLAGGSSYEQYF. CDR3 bases: TGTGCCAGCAGCTTGGCCGGCGGGAGCTCCTACGAGCAGTACTTC. The chain couples TRBV5-5 to TRBJ2-7, with 7 bases matching TRBD2. The CDR3 runs 15 residues. Trimming at V came to 0 bases and at J to 0 bases, leaving 3 bases not matched to a gene. Germline CDR1 is SGHKS and CDR2 is YYEKEE (reference sequence).

The chain couples TRBV28 to TRBJ2-7; D gene unclear. V was shortened by 5 bases and J by 7 bases, with 15 bases between the two germline ends. The CDR3 sequence is 13 residues long. Germline CDR1 is MDHEN and CDR2 is SYDVKM. The CDR3 spells CASSPPGPWEQYF. For the CDR3, the DNA is TGTGCCAGCAGTCCGCCAGGCCCGTGGGAGCAGTACTTC.

The V and J genes are TRBV5-1 and TRBJ1-2, with a weak D call TRBD1 (6 bases). Germline CDR1 SGHRS, CDR2 YFSETQ. There are 15 residues in the CDR3. V shed 0 bases and J shed 5 bases, with 14 bases lying between them. CDR3 sequence: CASSLGGGRGYGYTF. The CDR3 DNA reads TGCGCCAGCAGCTTGGGTGGCGGCAGGGGTTATGGCTACACCTTC.

As regards this clone: Being one base from a much bigger clone, this may be a read error. As DNA, the CDR3 is TGTGCCAGCAGTGCGGACAGCTACGAGCAGTACTTC. This sequence encodes CASSADSYEQYF. The chain employs TRBV6-6 and TRBJ2-7; D might be TRBD1 (6 bases). Between the trimmed V and J ends, which lost 5 bases and 3 bases, there was a span of 8 bases. Germline-derived CDR1 and CDR2 are MNHNY and SVGAGI (reference sequence). The CDR3 runs 12 residues.

This clone was observed a single time. V is TRBV10-1 and J is TRBJ2-1; 8 bases fit TRBD2. The CDR3 contains 15 residues. Trimming removed 0 bases from V and 8 bases from J; junction bases left unmatched: 6. CDR1 and CDR2 from the germline V gene are WNHNN and SYGVQD (reference sequence). CDR3 DNA sequence: TGCGCCAGCAGTGAGTCGAGCGGGAGACTCGATGAGCAGTTCTTC. Its translation: CASSESSGRLDEQFF.

The V gene is TRBV7-9, the J gene TRBJ1-1, with D perhaps TRBD1 (6 bases). The V end was cut by 2 bases, the J end by 6 bases, with 13 bases between. The germline gives CDR1 SEHNR, CDR2 FQNEAQ (reference sequence). The CDR3 spans 14 residues. CDR3 sequence: CASSLRQGIPEAFF. The CDR3 DNA is TGTGCCAGCAGCTTACGGCAGGGGATCCCTGAAGCTTTCTTT.

The chain employs TRBV5-4 and TRBJ1-1, with D hard to call. The V gene's germline CDR1 is SGHNT and CDR2 YYREEE (reference sequence). The V and J ends lost 4 bases and 5 bases respectively, with 9 bases between them. This CDR3 spans 12 amino acids. The CDR3 here is CASSHGGTEAFF. Here the CDR3 DNA reads TGTGCCAGCAGCCACGGAGGGACTGAAGCTTTCTTT.

This clone was detected only a few times. The chain combines TRBV9 with TRBJ2-2; 13 positions match TRBD2. This CDR3 spans 19 amino acids. The ends lost 4 bases at V and 3 bases at J; junction bases unmatched: 12. The germline CDR1 and CDR2 sequences are SGDLS and YYNGEE. CDR3 protein: CASSPRLAGGPGDTGELFF. The CDR3 DNA reads as TGTGCCAGCAGCCCTAGACTAGCGGGAGGTCCCGGGGACACCGGGGAGCTGTTTTTT.

V gene TRBV5-1 combines with J gene TRBJ1-5; D is ambiguous. The V and J ends lost 0 bases and 1 base respectively, with 11 bases between them. The CDR3 extends over 16 amino acids. Germline-derived CDR1 and CDR2 are SGHRS and YFSETQ. The CDR3 DNA is TGCGCCAGCAGCTTGGGCCCGGGATCGAGCAATCAGCCCCAGCATTTT. Protein product: CASSLGPGSSNQPQHF.

The chain couples TRBV30 to TRBJ1-2; D gene uncertain. CDR1 GTSNPN and CDR2 SVGIG come from the germline V gene (reference sequence). Trimming removed 0 bases at V and 0 bases at J, with 8 bases between. This CDR3 has 14 residues. The DNA for the CDR3 is TGTGCCTGGAGTGTTGGTACATCTAACTATGGCTACACCTTC. Protein product: CAWSVGTSNYGYTF.

This clone was detected once. The V gene is TRBV16, the J gene TRBJ2-5; TRBD2 might be the D (6 bases). The CDR3 consists of 13 residues. The V end was cut by 4 bases, the J end by 5 bases, with 11 bases between. Germline V gives CDR1 KGHSY, CDR2 FQNENV. The CDR3 DNA reads as TGTGCCAGCAGCCCAGGAGGGCCGGAGACCCAGTACTTC. Protein product: CASSPGGPETQYF.

This clone was observed a few times. The chain links TRBV28 to TRBJ1-5, with D possibly being TRBD1 (6 bases). CDR3 length: 14 residues. CDR1 MDHEN and CDR2 SYDVKM come from the germline V gene. V lost 8 bases, J lost 7 bases, and 18 bases lay in between. The CDR3: CASEPGTILQPQHF. The CDR3 DNA is TGTGCCAGCGAACCCGGGACAATCCTACAGCCCCAGCATTTT.

This clone was found once. The chain combines TRBV5-6 with TRBJ1-1; D remains unclear. V was pared by 1 base and J by 4 bases, with 8 bases between. CDR1 and CDR2 from the germline V gene are SGHDT and YYEEEE. CDR3 size: 13 residues. CDR3 residues: CASSLYEATEAFF. CDR3 in DNA: TGTGCCAGCAGCTTGTATGAGGCCACTGAAGCTTTCTTT.

CDR3 nucleotide sequence: TGTGCCAGCAGTTTAGCGGGACTGAAGCAGCCCCAGCATTTT. Translated, it gives CASSLAGLKQPQHF. This chain joins TRBV27 and TRBJ1-5, with a weak D call TRBD1 (5 bases). Looked up from germline, CDR1 is MNHEY and CDR2 is SMNVEV (reference sequence). Trimming took 2 bases from V and 7 from J, leaving 12 bases between them. CDR3 length: 14 residues.

This clone was counted between two and nine times. The J gene is TRBJ2-3, the V gene TRBV4-2, with TRBD2 identical over 7 bases. CDR3 length: 15 residues. Trimming cost V 4 bases and J 0 bases; bases outside gene matches: 4. Germline-derived CDR1 and CDR2 are LGHNA and YNFKEQ. The CDR3 sequence is CASSRSSGSTDTQYF. In DNA, the CDR3 is TGTGCCAGCAGCCGTTCTAGCGGTAGCACAGATACGCAGTATTTT.

This chain joins TRBV19 and TRBJ2-6; D might be TRBD2 (6 bases). This CDR3 region has 16 residues. Germline values: CDR1 LNHDA, CDR2 SQIVND (reference sequence). V was clipped by 0 bases and J by 1 base, with 7 bases between them. This CDR3 reads CASSIEEGSGANVLTF. The CDR3 DNA is TGTGCCAGTAGTATAGAGGAGGGGTCTGGGGCCAACGTCCTGACTTTC.

This clone was recorded a few times. CDR3 protein: CASTIPLHNEQFF. CDR3 sequence (DNA): TGTGCCTCAACCATACCCCTACACAATGAGCAGTTCTTC. The genes are TRBV30 and TRBJ2-1; D is unclear. The CDR3 is 13 amino acids. V lost 7 bases, J lost 5 bases, and 15 bases lay in between. Germline assignment: CDR1 GTSNPN and CDR2 SVGIG (reference sequence).

This sequence joins TRBV2 and TRBJ2-5; D is unclear. From germline, CDR1 is SNHLY and CDR2 FYNNEI. V lost 3 bases and J 2 bases, leaving 13 bases between the germline ends. The CDR3 runs 15 residues. The CDR3 spells CASSEGMGRQETQYF. CDR3 bases: TGTGCCAGCAGTGAGGGTATGGGCAGGCAAGAGACCCAGTACTTC.

The rearrangement links TRBV23-1 to TRBJ1-2; the D gene is possibly TRBD1 (5 bases). TRBV23-1 is reported as an ORF; its role is uncertain. Trimming removed 11 bases at V and 4 bases at J, with 17 bases between. The CDR3 is made up of 13 amino acids. The CDR3 here is CARTPDTAYGYTF. The CDR3 DNA is TGCGCCCGCACCCCGGACACCGCCTATGGCTACACCTTC.

CDR3 DNA sequence: TGTGCCAGCAGTGAATGGGGGGTGAACACCGGGGAGCTGTTTTTT. Amino acid sequence: CASSEWGVNTGELFF. V is TRBV6-1 and J is TRBJ2-2, with a weak D call TRBD2 (6 bases). The CDR3 totals 15 residues. Germline V gives CDR1 MNHNS, CDR2 SASEGT. V lost 2 bases to trimming and J lost 1 base, with 8 bases between them.

The CDR3 here is CASSLWQGDTGELFF. The CDR3, as DNA: TGCGCCAGCAGCTTGTGGCAGGGTGACACCGGGGAGCTGTTTTTT. This sequence joins TRBV5-1 and TRBJ2-2, with D possibly matching TRBD1 (5 bases). Trimming pared 1 base from V and 3 bases from J, leaving 10 bases between. This CDR3 has 15 residues. Germline CDR1 and CDR2: SGHRS and YFSETQ.

The V call is TRBV6-4, the J call TRBJ2-7; 7 positions match TRBD1. Germline CDR1 is MRHNA and CDR2 is SNTAGT. The V and J ends lost 7 bases and 4 bases, in that order; junction bases with no gene match: 10. The CDR3 covers 14 residues. Here the CDR3 DNA reads TGTGCCAGCAAGGGGACAGCTCGGTGGTACGAGCAGTACGTC. Translated: CASKGTARWYEQYV.

This sequence joins TRBV28 and TRBJ2-5, with unresolved D. The end of the DNA aligns better with TRBJ2-7, so the J call may be wrong. The CDR3 runs 14 residues. CDR1 and CDR2 (germline): MDHEN, SYDVKM. The CDR3 nucleotides read TGTGCCAGCAGTTCTACTTCCCCCCCCTACGAGCAGTACTTC. Residues: CASSSTSPPYEQYF.

The chain recombines TRBV7-3 with TRBJ2-3, with 9 nucleotides matching TRBD1. This CDR3 has 15 residues. V shed 5 bases and J 2 bases; nucleotides not matched to a gene: 5. CDR1 is SGHTA and CDR2 is FQGTGA in the germline V gene. The CDR3 DNA sequence: TGTGCCAGCAGCGGCAGACAGGGGGACACAGATACGCAGTATTTT. Its translation: CASSGRQGDTDTQYF.

The sample holds one count of this clone. The chain couples TRBV13 to TRBJ2-3, with D perhaps matching TRBD2 (6 bases). The germline V gene has CDR1 PRHDT and CDR2 FYEKMQ (reference sequence). The CDR3 totals 16 residues. Trimming took off 4 bases at V and 2 bases at J, with 16 bases between the two ends. CDR3 loop: CASSSRGTGLTDTQYF. CDR3 in DNA: TGTGCCAGCAGCTCCCGGGGGACGGGGCTCACAGATACGCAGTATTTT.

The genes are TRBV19 and TRBJ2-7, with TRBD2 matching 9 bases. CDR1 is LNHDA, CDR2 SQIVND, per germline (reference sequence). V trimming: 6 bases; J trimming: 5 bases; junction bases outside the gene matches: 17. This CDR3 has 17 amino acids. In nucleotides, the CDR3 is TGTGCCAGTAGCCCGTCCCATTTGGCGGGAGGGTCCCACGAGCAGTACGTC. Residues: CASSPSHLAGGSHEQYV.

Regarding this clone: One end of the junction varies from germline; a read error may be responsible. The rearrangement links TRBV7-9 to TRBJ2-1, with D possibly matching TRBD2 (5 bases). The germline V gene has CDR1 SEHNR and CDR2 FQNEAQ (reference sequence). This CDR3 has 14 amino acids. Written as DNA, the CDR3 is TGTTCCAGCAGCTTATTTCCGGGGTACAATGAGCAGTTCTTC. Amino acids: CSSSLFPGYNEQFF.

This chain links TRBV2 with TRBJ2-1, with 10 positions matching TRBD2. From germline, CDR1 is SNHLY and CDR2 FYNNEI. The CDR3 is made up of 16 amino acids. The trim removed 8 bases at V and 2 bases at J, leaving 9 bases unmatched. CDR3 sequence: CASGARLAGTYNEQFF. CDR3 coding DNA: TGTGCCAGCGGCGCAAGACTAGCGGGTACCTACAATGAGCAGTTCTTC.

The rearrangement joins TRBV7-8 to TRBJ2-7; 7 bases align to TRBD2. Germline V lookup: CDR1 SGHVS, CDR2 FQNEAQ. With V trimmed by 6 bases and J by 3 bases, 11 bases remained unmatched. The CDR3 spans 15 residues. CDR3 DNA: TGTGCCAGCAGTCCTGGGAGGGGAGACTACTACGAGCAGTACTTC. This codes for CASSPGRGDYYEQYF.